A single sample is the source of the 16 T cell receptor beta chains below, sequenced in a study of cytomegalovirus exposure and HLA in healthy donors. The PCR was carried out with 60 Vbeta primers and 13 Jbeta primers. Sequenced by immunoSEQ multiplex PCR; TCRdb stores in-frame clones only, minus some. The sample has 130,000 to 150,000 clones, around 80% seen once; the top ten hold 2% to 2.5%. Material: PBMCs. All receptors derive from a man aged 30 to 45 in good health and CMV-seronegative.

In DNA, the CDR3 is TGTGCCAGCAGTTCCCCCGGGGTTAGCAATCAGCCCCAGCATTTT. Translation: CASSSPGVSNQPQHF. The chain employs TRBV28 and TRBJ1-5; D gene ambiguous. The ends were cut back, 4 bases at V and 0 bases at J, with 10 bases in the middle. This CDR3 has 15 amino acids. Germline V gene lookup returns CDR1 MDHEN and CDR2 SYDVKM.

The chain combines TRBV27 with TRBJ2-3; TRBD1 matches at 7 bases. The CDR3 runs to 14 residues. The trim removed 8 bases at V and 3 bases at J, leaving 8 bases unmatched. CDR1 and CDR2 from the germline V gene are MNHEY and SMNVEV (reference sequence). The CDR3, as DNA: TGTGCCAGCGGGGACAGCCGGTGGACAGATACGCAGTATTTT. Protein sequence: CASGDSRWTDTQYF.

The chain links TRBV2 to TRBJ1-4, with TRBD1 matching 8 bases. This CDR3 comprises 15 residues. Germline CDR1 is SNHLY and CDR2 is FYNNEI. The V gene end was trimmed by 4 bases and the J gene end by 7 bases; junction bases not matched to a gene: 8. The CDR3 loop is CASSGTTGAGEKLFF. The CDR3 DNA reads as TGTGCCAGCAGTGGGACGACAGGGGCAGGTGAAAAACTGTTTTTT.

A single count supports this clone. The CDR3 DNA reads TGTGCCAGCAGTTTACCCGCGGCTGGAGCTAACTATGGCTACACCTTC. This gives the protein CASSLPAAGANYGYTF. The chain recombines TRBV28 with TRBJ1-2; D is uncertain. V was trimmed by 2 bases and J by 0 bases, leaving 13 bases between them. Germline CDR1 is MDHEN and CDR2 is SYDVKM. This CDR3 contains 16 residues.

The rearrangement joins TRBV9 to TRBJ2-3; 10 bases match TRBD1. In germline, CDR1 is SGDLS, CDR2 YYNGEE. The V and J ends lost 3 bases and 6 bases, in that order; junction bases with no gene match: 7. The CDR3 sequence is 15 residues long. The CDR3 bases are TGTGCCAGCAGCGATCCGGGACAGGGGTGGGATACGCAGTATTTT. Protein sequence: CASSDPGQGWDTQYF.

This clone was found once. The rearrangement joins TRBV5-1 to TRBJ2-7, with a tentative D call TRBD2 (6 bases). CDR1 and CDR2 from the germline V gene are SGHRS and YFSETQ. The CDR3 extends over 16 amino acids. V dropped 4 bases and J dropped 1 base, with 18 bases sitting between them. CDR3 in amino acids: CASSPRVGGRSYEQYF. The DNA of the CDR3 is TGCGCCAGCAGCCCGAGGGTCGGTGGGAGGTCCTACGAGCAGTACTTC.

The chain employs TRBV25-1 and TRBJ1-4; TRBD1 matches 8 bases. The germline V gene has CDR1 MGHDK and CDR2 SYGVNS. V was pared by 4 bases and J by 7 bases, with 8 bases of the junction left unmatched. The CDR3 is made up of 15 amino acids. The CDR3 nucleotides are TGTGCCAGCAGTGTCCCAGGGGGCATGAGTGAAAAACTGTTTTTT. Its protein is CASSVPGGMSEKLFF. Filled out from reference TRBV25-1 and TRBJ1-4, the complete variable domain reads EADIYQTPRYLVIGTGKKITLECSQTMGHDKMYWYQQDPGMELHLIHYSYGVNSTEKGDLSSESTVSRIRTEHFPLTLESARPSHTSQYLCASSVPGGMSEKLFFGSGTQLSVL.

This clone was seen once. The chain uses TRBV16 and TRBJ2-7; 7 nucleotides agree with TRBD1. Looked up from germline, CDR1 is KGHSY and CDR2 is FQNENV. CDR3 length: 15 residues. The V segment lost 2 bases and the J segment 9 bases; nucleotides outside the gene matches: 13. CDR3 DNA sequence: TGTGCCAGCAGCCAACCCGGGACAGCTAGTTCAGGGCAGTACTTC. It encodes CASSQPGTASSGQYF. Supplemented by reference TRBV16 and TRBJ2-7, the full variable domain reads GEEVAQTPKHLVRGEGQKAKLYCAPIKGHSYVFWYQQVLKNEFKFLISFQNENVFDETGMPKERFSAKCLPNSPCSLEIQATKLEDSAVYFCASSQPGTASSGQYFGPGTRLTVT.

The chain is built from TRBV7-2 and TRBJ1-5; D unresolved. This CDR3 has 14 residues. Deletions cut 1 base from V and 6 bases from J, with 10 bases between. CDR1 is SGHTA, CDR2 FQGNSA, per germline. The CDR3 nucleotides read TGTGCCAGCAGCTTAGTACCGGGAGCTCAGCCCCAGCATTTT. As protein: CASSLVPGAQPQHF.

The chain combines TRBV25-1 with TRBJ2-5; D gene uncertain. Gene TRBJ2-7 matches the end of the DNA better, so the J call may be wrong. The length of the CDR3 is 15 residues. In germline, CDR1 is MGHDK, CDR2 SYGVNS. CDR3 in DNA: TGTGCCAGTGCAGGATCCTTCTGGTGCTCCTACGAGCAGTACTTC. It translates to CASAGSFWCSYEQYF.

A few counts support this clone. This chain connects TRBV6-6 to TRBJ2-5, with D unresolved. V dropped 3 bases and J dropped 5 bases, with 4 bases sitting between them. Per the germline V gene, CDR1 is MNHNY and CDR2 is SVGAGI (reference sequence). The CDR3 spans 11 residues. The CDR3, as DNA: TGTGCCAGCAGTTATCAGGAGACCCAGTACTTC. The encoded protein is CASSYQETQYF.

This clone was found a few times. The gene calls are TRBV6-5 and TRBJ1-1; tentative D call: TRBD1 (5 bases). Trimming took 0 bases from V and 3 from J, leaving 11 bases between them. The germline V gene has CDR1 MNHEY and CDR2 SVGAGI. The CDR3 totals 15 residues. The CDR3 here is CASSYSFGGDTEAFF. CDR3 sequence (DNA): TGTGCCAGCAGTTACTCGTTCGGGGGGGACACTGAAGCTTTCTTT.

Written as DNA, the CDR3 is TGTGCCAGCAGCCCAGGGGGACAGCCTAACTACGAGCAGTACTTC. Translation gives CASSPGGQPNYEQYF. V usage is TRBV9 and J usage is TRBJ2-7; TRBD1 aligns across 7 bases. V lost 4 bases and J lost 3; bases outside the gene matches: 10. CDR1 is SGDLS, CDR2 YYNGEE, per germline. The CDR3 is 15 amino acids.

The chain carries TRBV9 and TRBJ2-5; 11 bases line up with TRBD2. CDR1 SGDLS and CDR2 YYNGEE come from the germline V gene. The CDR3 length is 15 residues. Trimming at V came to 3 bases and at J to 5 bases, leaving 6 bases not matched to a gene. The CDR3 nucleotides read TGTGCCAGCAGCGCACTAGCGGGGGTACGGGAGACCCAGTACTTC. Translated: CASSALAGVRETQYF.

The chain carries TRBV28 and TRBJ1-3; perhaps TRBD1 as D (6 bases). Germline V CDR1 and CDR2: MDHEN, SYDVKM. The CDR3 is 16 amino acids. V was pared by 5 bases and J by 3 bases, with 17 bases between. Written as DNA, the CDR3 is TGTGCCAGCAGTCTCTTGAGGGCAGGGGATGGAAACACCATATATTTT. Translation gives CASSLLRAGDGNTIYF.

This sequence joins TRBV7-8 and TRBJ2-3; 7 nucleotides match TRBD1. The CDR3 sequence is 16 residues long. The germline V gene encodes CDR1 SGHVS and CDR2 FQNEAQ. J was trimmed by 1 base and V by 0 bases; bases with no gene match: 4. In DNA form, the CDR3 reads TGTGCCAGCAGCTTAGCTTCAACAGGGGGCACAGATACGCAGTATTTT. Translation gives CASSLASTGGTDTQYF. Drawing the rest from reference TRBV7-8 and TRBJ2-3, the complete variable domain is GAGVSQSPRYKVAKRGQDVALRCDPISGHVSLFWYQQALGQGPEFLTYFQNEAQLDKSGLPSDRFFAERPEGSVSTLKIQRTQQEDSAVYLCASSLASTGGTDTQYFGPGTRLTVL.